Listed here are 5 T cell receptor beta chains from one sample, sequenced in a study of cytomegalovirus exposure and HLA in healthy donors. The assay was immunoSEQ multiplex PCR, and TCRdb's table has in-frame clones only and misses some. This sample has about 260,000 clones, with 90% found just once. The source material was PBMCs. The source is a woman aged 25 to 39 in good health and CMV-seronegative.

This clone was observed once. The rearrangement joins TRBV19 to TRBJ1-5; tentative D call: TRBD1 (5 bases). Germline-derived CDR1 and CDR2 are LNHDA and SQIVND (reference sequence). The length of the CDR3 is 14 residues. Trimming removed 3 bases at V and 3 bases at J, with 9 bases between. The DNA of the CDR3 is TGTGCCAGTAGTATCCGCAGGGACAATCAGCCCCAGCATTTT. Translated: CASSIRRDNQPQHF.

In its sample, this clone was seen once. The rearrangement links TRBV5-5 to TRBJ1-5; D possibly corresponds to TRBD1 (5 bases). Per the germline V gene, CDR1 is SGHKS and CDR2 is YYEKEE (reference sequence). The CDR3 is 15 residues long. Trimming cost V 1 base and J 2 bases, with 10 bases left between them. The CDR3 loop reads CASSLRPQGNQPQHF. The CDR3 DNA reads as TGTGCCAGCAGCTTGAGGCCACAGGGCAATCAGCCCCAGCATTTT.

The chain couples TRBV7-9 to TRBJ2-3, with 7 bases lining up with TRBD1. CDR1 SEHNR and CDR2 FQNEAQ come from the germline V gene (reference sequence). The CDR3 totals 18 residues. Trimming at V came to 2 bases and at J to 1 base, leaving 12 bases not matched to a gene. The CDR3 region is CASSLPLTGQFGTDTQYF. The CDR3 nucleotides are TGTGCCAGCAGCTTACCACTGACAGGGCAATTTGGCACAGATACGCAGTATTTT.

This clone occurred once. The CDR3 loop is CASSASVAGSSYEQYF. As DNA, the CDR3 is TGTGCCAGCAGCGCCTCTGTAGCGGGGAGCTCCTACGAGCAGTACTTC. The genes are TRBV7-9 and TRBJ2-7; 8 bases are shared with TRBD2. The length of the CDR3 is 16 residues. Germline V lookup: CDR1 SEHNR, CDR2 FQNEAQ (reference sequence). The ends lost 5 bases at V and 0 bases at J; junction bases unmatched: 9.

V and J are TRBV28 and TRBJ2-7; the match to TRBD2 covers 10 bases. Germline lookup yields CDR1 MDHEN and CDR2 SYDVKM. V was clipped by 6 bases and J by 2 bases; unmatched bases: 4. The CDR3 has 14 amino acids. Here the CDR3 reads CASRPGLAAYEQYF. The CDR3 bases are TGTGCCAGCAGACCTGGACTAGCGGCCTACGAGCAGTACTTC.